This entry is about one T cell receptor (beta chain). This clonotype turned up a few times. The specificity of this receptor is unknown. The input lacks base qualities; no much larger clone sits a single base away. The record originates from a study of T-cell reconstitution after alpha-beta-depleted transplantation in children listed by TCRdb under 2016. With regard to the full study: The study quantitatively tracked T-cell immune reconstitution after TCRalphabeta/CD19-depleted allogeneic hematopoietic cell transplantation in children using TCR repertoire profiling.

Taken from cysteine to phenylalanine, the CDR3 has 16 residues. The sequence is cut down to CDR3 DNA, 48 bases in frame from base 1. For this chain, trimming is 2 bases at the V end and 6 bases at the J end, and the number of junction bases without a gene match is 9. The CDR1 and CDR2 encoded by the germline V gene (reference sequence) are LGHDT and YNNKEL. Library creation used PCR. Sequencing relied on an Illumina HiSeq 2500. TCR libraries were prepared with molecular barcoding, using unique molecular identifiers to normalize TCRbeta repertoire quantification. TCRdb reanalyzed the raw reads on its own, using fastp at Q25 for trimming and MiXCR for clone calling, and kept in-frame beta chains. Rows matching on CDR3 protein sequence are summarized as one entry with the most common DNA and genes. The table for this sample lists some 500,000 distinct CDR3 sequences; 15% to 20% of them were counted only once. The ten largest clonotypes hold approximately 3% of the sample.

The receptor's source is a human donor who donated a stem cell graft to a child with acute lymphoblastic leukemia. The material sequenced was PBMCs from the stem cell graft donor, taken from the stem cell graft. The V and J genes are TRBV3-1 and TRBJ2-4; TRBD1 lines up with 8 middle nucleotides. Here the CDR3 is given as CASSQLTGGSRNIQYF. The DNA sequence reads TGTGCCAGCAGCCAACTAACAGGGGGAAGTCGAAACATTCAGTACTTC.